The 15 T cell receptor beta chains below come from one sample, sequenced in a study of cytomegalovirus exposure and HLA in healthy donors (dated by TCRdb to the late 2010s). Libraries were built with the immunoSEQ multiplex PCR assay. For the multiplex PCR, a mixture combining 60 forward primers for TCR Vbeta segments and 13 reverse primers for TCR Jbeta segments was used. Not all clones reach the TCRdb copy of this immuneACCESS table, which keeps in-frame sequences only. Checked studies attribute under half of the gap to unresolved V genes and leave the rest unexplained. The sample table lists roughly 150,000 clones, about 80% of them with a count of one. Approximately 2.1% of the sample goes to the ten largest clones. Sample: PBMCs. Receptors were obtained from a man aged 50-59 years in good health and CMV-seropositive.

The chain recombines TRBV29-1 with TRBJ2-3; 9 nucleotides agree with TRBD1. V shed 7 bases, J shed 6 bases, and the junction held 2 bases outside the gene matches. CDR1 and CDR2 (germline): SQVTM, ANQGSEA. The CDR3 spans 11 residues. CDR3 in DNA: TGCAGCGCCGGGACAGGGGATACGCAGTATTTT. It encodes CSAGTGDTQYF.

The chain uses TRBV9 and TRBJ2-7; 11 nucleotides align to TRBD2. The CDR3 contains 15 residues. Germline V gives CDR1 SGDLS, CDR2 YYNGEE. With V trimmed by 0 bases and J by 2 bases, 1 base remained unmatched. CDR3 amino acids: CASSVELAGAYEQYF. The CDR3 region has the DNA TGTGCCAGCAGCGTAGAACTAGCGGGGGCCTACGAGCAGTACTTC.

The chain carries TRBV5-4 and TRBJ1-2; TRBD1 is a possible D gene (5 bases). The germline CDR1 and CDR2 sequences are SGHNT and YYREEE (reference sequence). Trimming pared 3 bases from V and 8 bases from J, leaving 14 bases between. The CDR3 totals 13 residues. CDR3 sequence reads: CASSYGGFGGYTF. In DNA form, the CDR3 reads TGTGCCAGCAGCTACGGGGGGTTCGGGGGCTACACCTTC.

CDR3 region: CASSEGTSGYNEQFF. CDR3 DNA sequence: TGTGCCAGCAGCGAGGGGACTAGCGGGTACAATGAGCAGTTCTTC. This chain uses TRBV5-6 with TRBJ2-1; 12 bases map to TRBD2. CDR1 and CDR2 (germline): SGHDT, YYEEEE. The CDR3 is made up of 15 amino acids. V was pared by 4 bases and J by 4 bases, with 3 bases of the junction left unmatched.

Only a few counts were recorded for this clone. V usage is TRBV29-1 and J usage is TRBJ1-1; D uncertain. Trimming pared 2 bases from V and 6 bases from J, leaving 16 bases between. The CDR3 is 14 residues long. Germline CDR1 SQVTM, CDR2 ANQGSEA. The CDR3 coding sequence is TGCAGCGTTGAACCCCCCGCTCGGAGGTCTGAAGCTTTCTTT. This gives the protein CSVEPPARRSEAFF.

The chain is built from TRBV25-1 and TRBJ2-2, with unresolved D. The CDR3 is 15 residues long. Germline V CDR1 and CDR2: MGHDK, SYGVNS. The V end lost 4 bases, the J end lost 0 bases, and 9 bases lay between the germline ends. In DNA form, the CDR3 reads TGTGCCAGCAGTGGCAGTCTCGCGAACACCGGGGAGCTGTTTTTT. The encoded protein is CASSGSLANTGELFF.

Only one count was recorded for this clone. The chain is built from TRBV28 and TRBJ1-2; D may be TRBD1 (6 bases). The CDR3 length is 15 residues. V gave up 5 bases and J gave up 5 bases, with 18 bases separating them. CDR1 and CDR2 from the germline V gene are MDHEN and SYDVKM. The CDR3 sequence is CASSPRDRLLYGYTF. The CDR3, as DNA: TGTGCCAGCAGTCCTCGTGACAGGCTCCTATATGGCTACACCTTC.

The rearrangement uses TRBV6-6 and TRBJ2-1, with D possibly TRBD1 on 5 matching bases. Germline CDR1 and CDR2: MNHNY and SVGAGI (reference sequence). With 2 bases removed from V and 5 bases from J, the gap between germline ends came to 13 bases. There are 15 residues in the CDR3. For the CDR3, the DNA is TGTGCCAGCAGTTACCAGGCAGGGTCGAACAATGAGCAGTTCTTC. Translation gives CASSYQAGSNNEQFF.

This clone came up a few times. The V call is TRBV5-1, the J call TRBJ2-3; 10 positions match TRBD2. CDR1 is SGHRS, CDR2 YFSETQ, per germline. J lost 5 bases, V lost 0 bases, and 9 bases had no gene match. CDR3 length: 17 amino acids. This CDR3 is CASSLGSGSGGIDTQYF. For the CDR3, the DNA is TGCGCCAGCAGCTTGGGTAGCGGTAGCGGGGGGATAGATACGCAGTATTTT.

The CDR3 DNA is TGTGCCACCAGCAGACCTTGGGTGGGACAGGGGACCTCCTACGAGCAGTACTTC. Translation gives CATSRPWVGQGTSYEQYF. V is TRBV15 and J is TRBJ2-7, with 10 bases that match TRBD1. The CDR3 extends over 18 amino acids. V gave up 2 bases and J gave up 0 bases; unmatched junction bases: 10. Germline CDR1 and CDR2: LNHNV and YYDKDF (reference sequence).

Here the CDR3 reads CASSVAQTGRTGELFF. The CDR3 DNA reads TGTGCCAGCAGCGTAGCTCAGACAGGGAGAACCGGGGAGCTGTTTTTT. This chain links TRBV9 with TRBJ2-2; 7 nucleotides line up with TRBD1. Looked up from germline, CDR1 is SGDLS and CDR2 is YYNGEE. V shed 0 bases, J shed 5 bases, and the junction held 7 bases outside the gene matches. This CDR3 spans 16 amino acids. Supplemented by reference TRBV9 and TRBJ2-2, the full variable domain reads DSGVTQTPKHLITATGQRVTLRCSPRSGDLSVYWYQQSLDQGLQFLIQYYNGEERAKGNILERFSAQQFPDLHSELNLSSLELGDSALYFCASSVAQTGRTGELFFGEGSRLTVL.

J is TRBJ2-2 and V is TRBV5-1; a possible D gene is TRBD1 (6 bases). Germline CDR1 SGHRS, CDR2 YFSETQ. The V gene lost 9 bases and the J gene lost 4 bases, with 25 bases spanning the gap. The CDR3 covers 17 residues. The CDR3 coding sequence is TGCGCCACCCGGAGGATACAGGGAACATCTCCCACCGGGGAGCTGTTTTTT. This codes for CATRRIQGTSPTGELFF.

This clone was seen only a few times. The CDR3 sequence is CASSGHRDLPLHF. Written as DNA, the CDR3 is TGTGCCAGCAGTGGCCACAGGGATTTACCCCTCCACTTT. V is TRBV25-1 and J is TRBJ1-6; D perhaps matches TRBD1 (6 bases). Looked up from germline, CDR1 is MGHDK and CDR2 is SYGVNS. This CDR3 is 13 amino acids long. Between the trimmed V and J ends, which lost 4 bases and 12 bases, there was a span of 13 bases.

This clone was seen just once. The chain joins TRBV28 to TRBJ1-6; D gene uncertain. Germline V gene sequence: CDR1 MDHEN, CDR2 SYDVKM. The CDR3 has 15 residues. Deletions cut 3 bases from V and 8 bases from J, with 14 bases between. CDR3: CASSFPGRVDSPLHF. CDR3 DNA: TGTGCCAGCAGTTTCCCGGGTAGAGTTGATTCACCCCTCCACTTT.

As DNA, the CDR3 is TGCGCCAGCAGCCCTGCGAGCTCGCTCATTCAGTACTTC. It is translated as CASSPASSLIQYF. The chain recombines TRBV4-1 with TRBJ2-4; D call uncertain. V was clipped by 4 bases and J by 9 bases, with 13 bases between them. Germline CDR1 is MGHRA and CDR2 is YSYEKL. The CDR3 contains 13 residues.